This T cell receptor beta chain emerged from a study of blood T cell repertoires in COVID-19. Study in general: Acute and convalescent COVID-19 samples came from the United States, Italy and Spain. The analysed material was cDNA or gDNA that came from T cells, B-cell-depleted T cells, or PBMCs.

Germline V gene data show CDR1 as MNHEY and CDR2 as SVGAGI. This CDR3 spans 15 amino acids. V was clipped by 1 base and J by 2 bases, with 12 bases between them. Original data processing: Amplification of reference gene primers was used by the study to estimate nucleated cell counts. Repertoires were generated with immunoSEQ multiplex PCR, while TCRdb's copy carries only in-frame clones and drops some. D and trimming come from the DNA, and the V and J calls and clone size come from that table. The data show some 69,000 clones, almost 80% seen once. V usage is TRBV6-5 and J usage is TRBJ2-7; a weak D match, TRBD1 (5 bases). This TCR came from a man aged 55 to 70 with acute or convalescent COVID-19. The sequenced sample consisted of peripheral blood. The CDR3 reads CASSYLGLTTYEQYF. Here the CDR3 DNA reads TGTGCCAGCAGTTACTTGGGGCTTACTACCTACGAGCAGTACTTC.